The T cell receptor beta chain under discussion was sequenced for a study of breast tumors, draining lymph nodes, adjacent tissues. Notes on the study in general: The data were judged consistent with most tumor T cells coming from lymph node and expanding in tumor. Compared with lymph nodes, tumors were less diverse; compared with nontumor tissue, more.

Each CDR3 protein gets one entry after TCRdb re-called the multiplex PCR reads with MiXCR. The table has some 14,000 distinct CDR3 sequences, around 57% seen once. The V gene's germline CDR1 is MNHEY and CDR2 SMNVEV (reference sequence). CDR3 length: 14 residues. V was pared by 5 bases and J by 1 base, with 5 bases of the junction left unmatched. In the case of this clonotype: The antigen is unknown.

The rearrangement uses TRBV27 and TRBJ2-7; TRBD1 aligns across 7 bases. This clonotype originated in a female donor with breast cancer. Some clones in this sample may be carry-over from other donors' samples. The sequencing input was tumor-adjacent breast tissue. CDR3 loop: CASSIAGGSYEQYF. CDR3 bases: TGTGCCAGCAGTATCGCAGGGGGATCCTACGAGCAGTACTTC.